Listed below are T cell receptor beta chains from one sample, sequenced in a study of cytomegalovirus exposure and HLA in healthy donors. Here immunoSEQ multiplex PCR was the method, and the copy in TCRdb shows in-frame clones only, minus some. The sample records some 130,000 clones, 8.9% being singletons. Sequencing was done on a sample of PBMCs. The receptors stem from a woman in her thirties or forties in good health and CMV-seropositive. Both conserved end residues are part of each CDR3. The order of the fields is clone size, J gene, D gene, V gene, CDR3 protein, CDR3 DNA. D genes are given only for firm matches. Some rows have no size entry. The others give once, few or many, or a class for an expanded clone.

-,TRBJ2-3,TRBD1,TRBV5-1,CASSRDSSTDTQYF,TGCGCCAGCAGCAGGGACAGTAGCACAGATACGCAGTATTTT
-,TRBJ1-5,TRBD1,TRBV5-8,CASSFGTGNQPQHF,TGTGCCAGCAGCTTCGGGACAGGGAATCAGCCCCAGCATTTT
-,TRBJ1-1,-,TRBV29-1,CSVSRELDTEAFF,TGCAGCGTCTCCAGGGAATTAGACACTGAAGCTTTCTTT
few,TRBJ1-5,-,TRBV7-9,CASSLSDSNQPQHF,TGTGCCAGCAGCCTCAGTGATAGCAATCAGCCCCAGCATTTT
few,TRBJ2-5,-,TRBV6-5,CASSSLRGQETQYF,TGTGCCAGCAGTTCCCTCCGGGGCCAAGAGACCCAGTACTTC
few,TRBJ1-4,TRBD1,TRBV19,CASSIVPGQGTRKLFF,TGTGCCAGTAGTATCGTTCCGGGACAGGGTACGAGAAAACTGTTTTTT
-,TRBJ1-1,-,TRBV29-1,CSDSGLGTEAFF,TGCAGCGATTCAGGGTTGGGCACTGAAGCTTTCTTT
few,TRBJ1-5,TRBD1,TRBV19,CASSMGQSRQPQHF,TGTGCCAGTAGTATGGGACAGAGTCGACAGCCCCAGCATTTT
few,TRBJ2-4,TRBD1,TRBV6-5,CASSYSDRGVNIQYF,TGTGCCAGCAGTTACTCCGACAGGGGGGTAAACATTCAGTACTTC
few,TRBJ1-1,-,TRBV6-6,CASSPLWGVDTEAFF,TGTGCCAGCAGCCCTCTTTGGGGAGTTGACACTGAAGCTTTCTTT
-,TRBJ2-3,TRBD2,TRBV5-1,CASSLALAGFTDTQYF,TGCGCCAGCAGCTTGGCGCTAGCGGGGTTCACAGATACGCAGTATTTT
few,TRBJ2-2,-,TRBV7-2,CASSNPGLSPGELFF,TGTGCCAGCAGCAACCCGGGACTGAGTCCCGGGGAGCTGTTTTTT
few,TRBJ1-2,-,TRBV29-1,CSVDSYGYTF,TGCAGCGTTGACAGCTATGGCTACACCTTC
-,TRBJ1-2,-,TRBV5-6,CASSLGQNYGYTF,TGTGCCAGCAGCCTAGGACAGAACTATGGCTACACCTTC
-,TRBJ2-5,TRBD1,TRBV7-8,CASSLGRGQRETQYF,TGTGCCAGCAGCTTAGGTAGGGGGCAGCGAGAGACCCAGTACTTC
-,TRBJ2-5,TRBD2,TRBV19,CASSIWLAGRQETQYF,TGTGCCAGTAGTATCTGGCTAGCGGGGAGGCAAGAGACCCAGTACTTC
few,TRBJ2-7,TRBD1,TRBV12-5,CASGLEPGTGYSYEQYF,TGTGCTAGTGGTTTGGAACCCGGGACAGGCTACTCCTACGAGCAGTACTTC
few,TRBJ1-5,-,TRBV6-5,CASSPGPRQPQHF,TGTGCCAGCAGTCCAGGGCCACGGCAGCCCCAGCATTTT
-,TRBJ2-1,TRBD2,TRBV5-6,CASSPIRTSGGSYNEQFF,TGTGCCAGCAGCCCGATCCGGACTAGCGGGGGGTCATACAATGAGCAGTTCTTC
-,TRBJ1-2,-,TRBV25-1,CASSSLTGPAMGYTF,TGTGCCAGCAGTTCACTGACAGGACCTGCTATGGGCTACACCTTC
-,TRBJ1-1,TRBD1,TRBV28,CASSRDRVTEAFF,TGTGCCAGCAGTCGGGACAGGGTCACTGAAGCTTTCTTT
-,TRBJ1-1,-,TRBV6-1,CASSEARRGTEAFF,TGTGCCAGCAGTGAAGCAAGAAGGGGGACTGAAGCTTTCTTT
once,TRBJ1-3,-,TRBV18,CASSQQGSGNTIYF,TGTGCCAGCTCACAACAGGGTTCCGGAAACACCATATATTTT
-,TRBJ2-7,-,TRBV7-6,CASSLGWGGTYEQYF,TGTGCCAGCAGCTTAGGGTGGGGCGGTACCTACGAGCAGTACTTC
few,TRBJ1-5,-,TRBV27,CASRSGNQPQHF,TGTGCCAGCAGGTCCGGGAACCAGCCCCAGCATTTT
-,TRBJ2-7,TRBD1,TRBV18,CASSGQGLYEQYF,TGTGCCAGCTCCGGACAGGGCCTCTACGAGCAGTACTTC
-,TRBJ2-5,-,TRBV7-2,CASSLGLPSQETQYF,TGTGCCAGCAGCTTAGGGCTCCCTAGTCAAGAGACCCAGTACTTC
few,TRBJ1-3,-,TRBV19,CASSIDEVGNTIYF,TGTGCCAGTAGTATAGACGAGGTCGGAAACACCATATATTTC
-,TRBJ1-4,TRBD1,TRBV5-1,CASSGTGSNEKLFF,TGCGCCAGCAGTGGGACAGGGAGTAATGAAAAACTGTTTTTT
few,TRBJ1-1,TRBD1,TRBV7-9,CASSPRTGASEAFF,TGTGCCAGCAGCCCTAGGACAGGGGCATCTGAAGCTTTCTTT
few,TRBJ2-7,TRBD1,TRBV10-2,CASSAGTGHYEQYF,TGCGCCAGCAGCGCCGGGACAGGTCACTACGAGCAGTACTTC
few,TRBJ1-2,-,TRBV7-2,CASSQGRGDYGYTF,TGTGCCAGCAGTCAAGGGAGAGGCGACTATGGCTACACCTTC
-,TRBJ2-1,TRBD2,TRBV2,CASSYGGASSYNEQFF,TGTGCCAGCAGTTACGGGGGGGCTAGCTCCTACAATGAGCAGTTCTTC
-,TRBJ2-1,-,TRBV5-1,CASSLVRDSRGDEQFF,TGCGCCAGCAGCCTTGTTCGGGACTCCCGAGGGGATGAGCAGTTCTTC
few,TRBJ2-7,TRBD1,TRBV4-2,CASSQDTGVTYEQYF,TGTGCCAGCAGCCAGGATACAGGGGTGACCTACGAGCAGTACTTC
-,TRBJ1-1,TRBD1,TRBV7-9,CASSRGQGSEAFF,TGTGCCAGCAGCCGGGGACAGGGATCTGAAGCTTTCTTT
few,TRBJ1-4,-,TRBV5-1,CASSFSPVATNEKLFF,TGCGCCAGCAGCTTTTCTCCGGTCGCAACTAATGAAAAACTGTTTTTT
-,TRBJ1-6,TRBD1,TRBV6-1,CASSGYRDRGYNSPLHF,TGTGCCAGCAGTGGCTACCGGGACAGGGGGTATAATTCACCCCTCCACTTT
-,TRBJ2-3,TRBD2,TRBV5-1,CASRSGLAGVGTDTQYF,TGCGCCAGCAGGTCTGGACTAGCGGGGGTTGGCACAGATACGCAGTATTTT
-,TRBJ2-5,-,TRBV5-1,CASSFEETQYF,TGCGCCAGCAGCTTCGAAGAGACCCAGTACTTC
-,TRBJ1-2,-,TRBV14,CASSQDRGGYTF,TGTGCCAGCAGCCAAGACCGGGGTGGCTACACCTTC
-,TRBJ1-1,-,TRBV4-3,CASSQVLSRGAEAFF,TGCGCCAGCAGCCAAGTTCTGTCCCGCGGTGCTGAAGCTTTCTTT
-,TRBJ2-1,TRBD1,TRBV2,CASSAGQGKTQFF,TGTGCCAGCAGCGCGGGACAGGGAAAGACCCAGTTCTTC
few,TRBJ2-1,TRBD2,TRBV5-1,CASSLGGGELNNEQFF,TGCGCCAGCAGCTTGGGGGGAGGGGAGCTCAACAATGAGCAGTTCTTC
few,TRBJ1-2,TRBD1,TRBV7-9,CASSFGQDVANYGYTF,TGTGCCAGCAGCTTTGGACAGGATGTAGCTAACTATGGCTACACCTTC
few,TRBJ2-5,-,TRBV11-2,CASSLETIGTQYF,TGTGCCAGCAGCCTTGAAACGATCGGGACCCAGTACTTC
-,TRBJ2-2,TRBD1,TRBV11-2,CASSLDRGLPGELFF,TGTGCCAGCAGCTTGGACAGGGGGCTACCCGGGGAGCTGTTTTTT
few,TRBJ1-5,-,TRBV7-2,CASSPIMDQPQHF,TGTGCCAGCAGCCCTATAATGGATCAGCCCCAGCATTTT
few,TRBJ2-2,-,TRBV10-2,CASSDFGWGSQNTGELFF,TGCGCCAGCAGTGATTTCGGGTGGGGCAGTCAGAACACCGGGGAGCTGTTTTTT
few,TRBJ2-1,TRBD2,TRBV10-3,CAISESLAGGYNEQFF,TGTGCCATCAGTGAGTCGCTAGCGGGGGGATACAATGAGCAGTTCTTC